Below, 14 T cell receptor beta chains from the same sample are listed, as sequenced in a study of response to subunit inactivated influenza vaccine (dated by TCRdb to the late 2010s). The library was obtained by RT-PCR. TCRdb names Illumina HiSeq 2500 as the instrument used. The public reads were quality trimmed at Q25 with fastp and then assembled into clones with MiXCR by TCRdb, keeping productive beta chains. Under each unique CDR3 protein, matching rows form one entry showing the most common genes and DNA. The sample records about 580,000 distinct CDR3 sequences, less than 15% of which are singletons. The leading ten clones occupy roughly 10% of the sample. This material consisted of PBMCs from blood, taken 11 to 12 days after vaccination. The source of these receptors is a man over 45 who received an inactivated influenza vaccine. Donor details come from another sample of the same person, matched by shared clones.

This clonotype was observed a few times. The rearrangement links TRBV5-1 to TRBJ2-1, with 7 bases lining up with TRBD1. The CDR3 extends over 13 amino acids. Germline lookup yields CDR1 SGHRS and CDR2 YFSETQ. Trimming removed 7 bases from V and 6 bases from J; junction bases left unmatched: 7. The CDR3 loop is CASSNRGSNEQFF. CDR3 coding DNA: TGCGCCAGCTCAAACAGGGGCTCCAATGAGCAGTTCTTC.

This chain connects TRBV25-1 to TRBJ1-6; TRBD1 matches at 8 bases. The CDR3 has 18 residues. J gave up 4 bases and V 1 base, and 9 bases lay outside the gene matches. Germline CDR1 MGHDK, CDR2 SYGVNS. CDR3 coding DNA: TGTGCCAGCAGTGAATCCATGACAGGGGAGATTTATAATTCACCCCTCCACTTT. It encodes CASSESMTGEIYNSPLHF. The whole variable domain, filled in from reference TRBV25-1 and TRBJ1-6, reads EADIYQTPRYLVIGTGKKITLECSQTMGHDKMYWYQQDPGMELHLIHYSYGVNSTEKGDLSSESTVSRIRTEHFPLTLESARPSHTSQYLCASSESMTGEIYNSPLHFGNGTRLTVT.

This clonotype came up a few times. The chain couples TRBV29-1 to TRBJ1-1; 7 nucleotides align to TRBD1. The CDR3 extends over 13 amino acids. CDR1 is SQVTM, CDR2 ANQGSEA, per germline. Germline trimming cut 6 bases from V and 3 bases from J; bases unmatched to any gene: 7. The CDR3 reads CSVHTGDHTEAFF. The CDR3, as DNA: TGCAGCGTACACACAGGGGACCACACTGAAGCTTTCTTT.

The V and J genes are TRBV28 and TRBJ2-7; a weak D match, TRBD1 (6 bases). With 5 bases removed from V and 0 bases from J, the gap between germline ends came to 14 bases. The CDR3 contains 15 residues. The germline CDR1 and CDR2 sequences are MDHEN and SYDVKM. For the CDR3, the DNA is TGTGCCAGCAGTGAACAGGGTGATCCCTCCTACGAGCAGTACTTC. Residues: CASSEQGDPSYEQYF.

V gene TRBV18 combines with J gene TRBJ1-2, with D uncertain. Trimming stripped 2 bases from V and 5 bases from J, with 21 bases between. Looked up from germline, CDR1 is KGHSH and CDR2 is LQKENI. The CDR3 has 17 residues. CDR3 nucleotide sequence: TGTGCCAGCTCACCAAGCTTCGGGGAATATATGGGTTATGGCTACACCTTC. This codes for CASSPSFGEYMGYGYTF. The full variable domain, rest sourced from reference TRBV18 and TRBJ1-2, is NAGVMQNPRHLVRRRGQEARLRCSPMKGHSHVYWYRQLPEEGLKFMVYLQKENIIDESGMPKERFSAEFPKEGPSILRIQQVVRGDSAAYFCASSPSFGEYMGYGYTFGSGTRLTVV.

The chain couples TRBV20-1 to TRBJ1-5; D gene uncertain. The CDR3 has 13 residues. The germline V gene encodes CDR1 DFQATT and CDR2 SNEGSKA (reference sequence). Trimming took 1 base from V and 5 from J, leaving 9 bases between them. The CDR3 protein is CSARVAFYQPQHF. The CDR3 DNA reads TGCAGTGCTAGAGTAGCGTTCTATCAGCCCCAGCATTTT.

This chain uses TRBV7-3 with TRBJ1-1, with unresolved D. Trimming cost V 2 bases and J 5 bases, with 12 bases left between them. Germline assignment: CDR1 SGHTA and CDR2 FQGTGA. The CDR3 is 14 residues long. CDR3 bases: TGTGCCAGCAGCTTAGGTCCGGGGAAGACTGAAGCTTTCTTT. Translated, it gives CASSLGPGKTEAFF.

In its sample, this clonotype was seen a few times. The chain is built from TRBV7-2 and TRBJ2-7; no clear D. Per the germline V gene, CDR1 is SGHTA and CDR2 is FQGNSA. Trimming removed 1 base at V and 4 bases at J, with 8 bases between. The CDR3 is made up of 13 amino acids. Here the CDR3 reads CASSLEGRYEQYF. CDR3 coding DNA: TGTGCCAGCAGCTTAGAGGGCAGGTACGAGCAGTACTTC.

As to this clonotype: At one of its ends the junction is not consistent with the germline gene, which may arise from a read error. V usage is TRBV11-2 and J usage is TRBJ2-1; D might be TRBD2 (6 bases). Germline CDR1 SGHAT, CDR2 FQNNGV. The CDR3 runs 12 residues. CDR3 sequence (DNA): TGTGCCAGCAGCCCCGGGACTGGCCCTTTGCTCTTC. Its protein is CASSPGTGPLLF. The full variable domain, its missing parts supplied by reference TRBV11-2 and TRBJ2-1, is EAGVAQSPRYKIIEKRQSVAFWCNPISGHATLYWYQQILGQGPKLLIQFQNNGVVDDSQLPKDRFSAERLKGVDSTLKIQPAKLEDSAVYLCASSPGTGPLLFGPGTRLTVL.

The chain employs TRBV5-1 and TRBJ2-7, with D possibly TRBD1 on 5 matching bases. V gave up 4 bases and J gave up 6 bases, with 11 bases separating them. Germline CDR1 reads SGHRS; CDR2 reads YFSETQ. The CDR3 runs to 12 residues. Here the CDR3 DNA reads TGCGCCAGCAGCGACCAGGGTCCCGAGCAGTACTTC. It specifies CASSDQGPEQYF.

This clonotype has only a few counts. J is TRBJ2-2 and V is TRBV10-3, with 8 bases aligning to TRBD1. Germline trimming cut 7 bases from V and 1 base from J; bases unmatched to any gene: 8. The CDR3 totals 16 residues. The V gene's germline CDR1 is ENHRY and CDR2 SYGVKD. The CDR3 nucleotides are TGTGCCATCACCAACGACAGGGGCGGGAACACCGGGGAGCTGTTTTTT. Translating it yields CAITNDRGGNTGELFF.

This clonotype was counted a few times. V gene TRBV18 combines with J gene TRBJ1-1; D unresolved. The CDR3 is 13 residues long. V lost 2 bases and J lost 8, with 12 bases in between. In germline, CDR1 is KGHSH, CDR2 LQKENI. In DNA form, the CDR3 reads TGTGCCAGCTCACCAACCCTGGAGCAAGAAGCTTTCTTT. As protein: CASSPTLEQEAFF.

This clonotype was seen more than once but under ten times. The V call is TRBV10-3, the J call TRBJ1-1; D not resolved. V shed 4 bases and J shed 3 bases, with 9 bases lying between them. CDR1 ENHRY and CDR2 SYGVKD come from the germline V gene. The CDR3 contains 13 residues. The CDR3, as DNA: TGTGCCATCAGTGCCATGATGGACACTGAAGCTTTCTTT. Translated: CAISAMMDTEAFF.

This clonotype turned up a few times. The genes are TRBV28 and TRBJ2-7; 11 positions agree with TRBD2. The CDR3 is made up of 13 amino acids. V trimming: 10 bases; J trimming: 3 bases; junction bases outside the gene matches: 5. Germline-derived CDR1 and CDR2 are MDHEN and SYDVKM. The CDR3 DNA follows: TGTGCCACGTTAGCGGGGGGGCACTACGAGCAGTACTTC. This codes for CATLAGGHYEQYF. Drawing the rest from reference TRBV28 and TRBJ2-7, the complete variable domain is DVKVTQSSRYLVKRTGEKVFLECVQDMDHENMFWYRQDPGLGLRLIYFSYDVKMKEKGDIPEGYSVSREKKERFSLILESASTNQTSMYLCATLAGGHYEQYFGPGTRLTVT.